One T cell receptor beta chain is described in this entry. Its specificity is unknown. The ends were cut back, 3 bases at V and 2 bases at J, with 11 bases in the middle. CDR1 is SGHAT and CDR2 is FQNNGV in the germline V gene. The CDR3 has 16 amino acids. Library construction for TCR beta used iRepertoire HTBI primers and Arm-PCR of CDR3 regions. TCRdb re-called the multiplex PCR reads through MiXCR, storing one row per CDR3 protein. Counted here are around 500,000 distinct CDR3 sequences, about 12% occurring once; the ten biggest clones make up roughly 8.2%. This record belongs to a study of regulatory T cells in long-lasting Graves disease. As for the study in general: Antithyroid drug exposure in newly diagnosed Graves' patients had lasted under 3 months.

Time point indicated: newly diagnosed GD, antithyroid drugs for less than 3 months. RNA isolated from PBMCs was used to make the TCR library. Each of the patients was recruited from an endocrinology department situated in Xi'an, China. Peripheral blood, at about 10 milliliters, went into EDTA tubes. Study findings and constraints: There was favoring of TRBV28, TRBJ1-2 and TRBJ2-5 in persistent disease.

Another study also made use of these data, one on T cells in Graves' hyperthyroidism and ophthalmopathy.

The sequencing used peripheral blood mononuclear cells (PBMCs), collected at new diagnosis, from a patient treated with antithyroid drugs. The sequence came from a woman in her twenties or thirties with Graves disease. The rearrangement joins TRBV11-2 to TRBJ2-6; D is ambiguous. DNA for the CDR3: TGTGCCAGCAGCTTCGGGCCGTACGCTGGGGCCAACGTCCTGACTTTC. Amino acids: CASSFGPYAGANVLTF.